The next 23 T cell receptor beta chains were all read from a single sample in a study of T cell repertoires in cytomegalovirus infection (dated by TCRdb to between 2018 and 2020). The instrument was an Illumina HiSeq 1500. Clones were called with MiXCR by TCRdb after fastp trimmed the public reads at Q25, and only in-frame beta chains were retained. Records with the same CDR3 protein are collapsed into one entry carrying the most frequent genes and DNA. This sample gives about 900,000 distinct CDR3 sequences in total; approximately 30% of them show up just once. The top ten constitute roughly 13% of the sample. No cognate antigen is known for these TCRs. The treatment or condition label, read with the paper, signifies: in vitro stimulation with specific CMV peptide epitopes to enrich CMV-specific T cells. The sequencing used cultured CD8+ T cells from PBMCs, collected from culture after CMV antigen stimulation. The receptor source for this set is a human donor in good health (CMV status not recorded). Some clones in this sample may be carry-over from other donors' samples.

This clonotype was seen more than once but under ten times. V and J are TRBV10-3 and TRBJ2-7, with D possibly being TRBD1 or TRBD2 (6 bases each). Germline assignment: CDR1 ENHRY and CDR2 SYGVKD. Deletions cut 2 bases from V and 5 bases from J, with 13 bases between. The CDR3 runs to 14 residues. CDR3 sequence: CAISETKGGDEQYF. In nucleotides, the CDR3 is TGTGCCATCAGTGAGACGAAGGGGGGCGACGAGCAGTACTTC.

The rearrangement links TRBV9 to TRBJ2-2; 12 bases map to TRBD2. The V gene end was trimmed by 1 base and the J gene end by 0 bases; junction bases not matched to a gene: 4. Germline V gene data show CDR1 as SGDLS and CDR2 as YYNGEE. The CDR3 loop spans 18 amino acids. CDR3 bases: TGTGCCAGCAGCGTAAGGCTAGCGGGGGGGCCGAACACCGGGGAGCTGTTTTTT. Protein product: CASSVRLAGGPNTGELFF. Drawing the rest from reference TRBV9 and TRBJ2-2, the complete variable domain is DSGVTQTPKHLITATGQRVTLRCSPRSGDLSVYWYQQSLDQGLQFLIQYYNGEERAKGNILERFSAQQFPDLHSELNLSSLELGDSALYFCASSVRLAGGPNTGELFFGEGSRLTVL.

The V gene is TRBV10-2, the J gene TRBJ2-7; 9 bases align to TRBD2. V shed 5 bases and J 0 bases; nucleotides not matched to a gene: 5. This CDR3 spans 15 amino acids. Germline V gene lookup returns CDR1 WSHSY and CDR2 SAAADI. CDR3 loop: CASSRSAGGSYEQYF. In DNA, the CDR3 is TGCGCCAGCAGTCGATCAGCGGGGGGCTCCTACGAGCAGTACTTC.

This clonotype has a handful of counts. This chain links TRBV6-6 with TRBJ2-3; 8 bases align to TRBD2. J was trimmed by 2 bases and V by 2 bases; bases with no gene match: 9. The CDR3 contains 17 residues. From germline, CDR1 is MNHNY and CDR2 SVGAGI (reference sequence). The CDR3, as DNA: TGTGCCAGCAGTTACCTTGCCCGGGGGGGGTTCACAGATACGCAGTATTTT. Its protein is CASSYLARGGFTDTQYF.

This rearrangement joins TRBV27 to TRBJ2-7, with 7 bases aligning to TRBD2. CDR1 is MNHEY and CDR2 is SMNVEV in the germline V gene (reference sequence). V lost 4 bases to trimming and J lost 3 bases; unmatched junction nucleotides: 6. The CDR3 loop spans 14 amino acids. The CDR3 reads CASSSLGGDYEQYF. The CDR3 bases are TGTGCCAGCAGTTCCCTGGGGGGGGACTACGAGCAGTACTTC.

Sample share makes this clonotype medium-sized. This chain connects TRBV7-8 to TRBJ1-1; D possibly corresponds to TRBD1 (6 bases). Germline values: CDR1 SGHVS, CDR2 FQNEAQ. The CDR3 has 15 residues. The V end lost 5 bases, the J end lost 5 bases, and 18 bases lay between the germline ends. The CDR3 here is CASSPDRGGWTEAFF. CDR3 nucleotides: TGTGCCAGCAGCCCCGATCGAGGGGGGTGGACTGAAGCTTTCTTT.

Comment on this clonotype: Mismatch with germline at one junction end may stem from a read error. The chain is built from TRBV4-1 and TRBJ2-3; D might be TRBD1 (5 bases). Germline V CDR1 and CDR2: MGHRA, YSYEKL. The CDR3 totals 14 residues. CDR3 protein: CASSQGPGTNTQYF. CDR3 coding DNA: TGCGCCAGCAGCCAGGGGCCGGGCACAAATACGCAGTATTTT.

The V call is TRBV7-9, the J call TRBJ2-3; a possible D gene is TRBD2 (6 bases). V lost 5 bases and J 1 base, leaving 16 bases between the germline ends. Germline V CDR1 and CDR2: SEHNR, FQNEAQ (reference sequence). The CDR3 has 16 residues. CDR3 amino acids: CASSPKEGFGTDTQYF. The CDR3 DNA reads TGTGCCAGCAGCCCTAAGGAGGGTTTTGGCACAGATACGCAGTATTTT. Using reference TRBV7-9 and TRBJ2-3 for the parts outside the CDR3, the full variable domain is DTGVSQNPRHKITKRGQNVTFRCDPISEHNRLYWYRQTLGQGPEFLTYFQNEAQLEKSRLLSDRFSAERPKGSFSTLEIQRTEQGDSAMYLCASSPKEGFGTDTQYFGPGTRLTVL.

This rearrangement joins TRBV15 to TRBJ2-1, with 7 bases aligning to TRBD1. Germline assignment: CDR1 LNHNV and CDR2 YYDKDF (reference sequence). Losses at the gene ends were 9 bases for V and 7 bases for J; bases not matched to a gene: 9. This CDR3 is built from 13 residues. Here the CDR3 DNA reads TGTGCCACGGGAACAGGGGAGAGGAATGAGCAGTTCTTC. Protein sequence: CATGTGERNEQFF.

V and J are TRBV5-6 and TRBJ2-3; TRBD1 might be the D (5 bases). Germline CDR1 is SGHDT and CDR2 is YYEEEE. This CDR3 comprises 15 residues. The V gene lost 6 bases and the J gene lost 2 bases, with 16 bases spanning the gap. The CDR3 protein is CASTPGQPTTDTQYF. The CDR3 DNA sequence: TGTGCCAGCACCCCAGGGCAGCCTACCACAGATACGCAGTATTTT.

This clonotype was detected ten times or more. This chain connects TRBV7-6 to TRBJ2-2; D unclear. CDR3 length: 12 amino acids. Germline CDR1 SGHVS, CDR2 FNYEAQ. V dropped 8 bases and J dropped 10 bases, with 14 bases sitting between them. This CDR3 is CASRDGMEELFF. The CDR3 DNA reads TGTGCCAGCCGAGATGGGATGGAGGAGCTGTTTTTT.

This clonotype was counted only a few times. The V and J genes are TRBV11-2 and TRBJ1-6; TRBD1 is a possible D gene (6 bases). This CDR3 contains 15 residues. The V gene lost 5 bases and the J gene lost 3 bases, with 11 bases spanning the gap. The germline V gene has CDR1 SGHAT and CDR2 FQNNGV. The DNA of the CDR3 is TGTGCCAGCAGCCGGACAGCTTACTATAATTCACCCCTCCACTTT. Protein product: CASSRTAYYNSPLHF.

J is TRBJ1-3 and V is TRBV9; weak D call: TRBD1 (5 bases). V lost 3 bases and J 4 bases, leaving 14 bases between the germline ends. The CDR3 covers 15 residues. Germline CDR1 is SGDLS and CDR2 is YYNGEE. This chain's CDR3 is CASSAALGLGNTIYF. CDR3 DNA: TGTGCCAGCAGCGCCGCGTTGGGGCTGGGAAACACCATATATTTT.

This clonotype was seen once. V gene TRBV7-9 combines with J gene TRBJ1-1; D perhaps matches TRBD1 (5 bases). The V gene's germline CDR1 is SEHNR and CDR2 FQNEAQ (reference sequence). Trimming took 10 bases from V and 4 from J, leaving 13 bases between them. This CDR3 has 12 amino acids. In DNA, the CDR3 is TGTGCCACCACCAGGGTGACCACTGAAGCTTTCTTT. The encoded protein is CATTRVTTEAFF.

This clonotype was picked up many times. The gene calls are TRBV19 and TRBJ1-5; 9 bases map to TRBD1. V lost 5 bases, J lost 0 bases, and 5 bases stayed unmatched. The germline CDR1 and CDR2 sequences are LNHDA and SQIVND (reference sequence). The CDR3 length is 16 residues. The CDR3 is CASSLGQGYSNQPQHF. CDR3 DNA sequence: TGTGCCAGTAGTCTAGGACAGGGGTATAGCAATCAGCCCCAGCATTTT. The full variable domain, its missing parts supplied by reference TRBV19 and TRBJ1-5, is DGGITQSPKYLFRKEGQNVTLSCEQNLNHDAMYWYRQDPGQGLRLIYYSQIVNDFQKGDIAEGYSVSREKKESFPLTVTSAQKNPTAFYLCASSLGQGYSNQPQHFGDGTRLSIL.

In this sample, this clonotype turned up once. The rearrangement uses TRBV19 and TRBJ2-7, with D hard to call. The CDR3 consists of 17 residues. Germline V lookup: CDR1 LNHDA, CDR2 SQIVND (reference sequence). V lost 8 bases, J lost 2 bases, and 25 bases lay in between. This chain's CDR3 is CASPTCRDLGLTYEQYV. The CDR3 DNA reads as TGTGCCAGTCCTACCTGCAGAGACCTCGGATTAACCTACGAGCAGTACGTC.

This clonotype has just a few counts. The chain carries TRBV7-6 and TRBJ2-5; 10 nucleotides line up with TRBD1. Germline V gene data show CDR1 as SGHVS and CDR2 as FNYEAQ. With 1 base clipped from V and 3 bases from J, the junction kept 11 bases outside the gene matches. CDR3 length equals 18 residues. The CDR3 loop reads CASSLDWTGGIMEETQYF. CDR3 in DNA: TGTGCCAGCAGCTTAGATTGGACAGGGGGAATAATGGAAGAGACCCAGTACTTC.

The genes are TRBV2 and TRBJ2-2; D is uncertain. Germline V gives CDR1 SNHLY, CDR2 FYNNEI. The V end lost 6 bases, the J end lost 8 bases, and 16 bases lay between the germline ends. This CDR3 is 14 amino acids long. The CDR3 reads CASRTDRLGGELFF. CDR3 bases: TGTGCCAGCAGAACAGACCGGCTCGGGGGGGAGCTGTTTTTT.

The gene calls are TRBV6-1 and TRBJ1-4; D might be TRBD1 (6 bases). V dropped 5 bases and J dropped 3 bases, with 10 bases sitting between them. Germline lookup yields CDR1 MNHNS and CDR2 SASEGT. The CDR3 has 14 residues. Here the CDR3 DNA reads TGTGCCAGCAGTACAGGGAGTGCTAATGAAAAACTGTTTTTT. It translates to CASSTGSANEKLFF.

The chain couples TRBV4-1 to TRBJ1-2, with unresolved D. CDR3 length equals 16 residues. The ends were cut back, 0 bases at V and 4 bases at J, with 15 bases in the middle. Germline values: CDR1 MGHRA, CDR2 YSYEKL. The CDR3 DNA reads as TGCGCCAGCAGCCAAGAATCCGGTGTGGGTGGCTATGGCTACACCTTC. Amino acid sequence: CASSQESGVGGYGYTF.

The table lists this clonotype with many counts. The chain employs TRBV27 and TRBJ2-7, with TRBD1 as a possible D gene (5 bases). V lost 5 bases to trimming and J lost 0 bases, with 8 bases between them. The germline CDR1 and CDR2 sequences are MNHEY and SMNVEV (reference sequence). The CDR3 is made up of 13 amino acids. CDR3 residues: CASSPTASYEQYF. CDR3 nucleotides: TGTGCCAGCAGTCCGACAGCCTCCTACGAGCAGTACTTC.

This clonotype appeared a few times. The chain has TRBV6-4 and TRBJ2-4; D gene uncertain. Germline values: CDR1 MRHNA, CDR2 SNTAGT. Trimming shortened V by 3 bases and J by 4 bases, and 13 bases separated the two germline ends. This CDR3 is 15 amino acids long. The CDR3 reads CASSEVGSPKNIQYF. CDR3 nucleotides: TGTGCCAGCAGTGAGGTTGGCTCTCCAAAAAACATTCAGTACTTC.

Only a few counts were recorded for this clonotype. The CDR3 DNA sequence: TGTGCCAGCAGTTACTCATGGCGGCTCAATGAAAAACTGTTTTTT. It is translated as CASSYSWRLNEKLFF. The chain joins TRBV6-5 to TRBJ1-4, with no clear D. Germline values: CDR1 MNHEY, CDR2 SVGAGI. V was cut by 0 bases and J by 5 bases, with 10 bases left in between. The CDR3 consists of 15 residues.